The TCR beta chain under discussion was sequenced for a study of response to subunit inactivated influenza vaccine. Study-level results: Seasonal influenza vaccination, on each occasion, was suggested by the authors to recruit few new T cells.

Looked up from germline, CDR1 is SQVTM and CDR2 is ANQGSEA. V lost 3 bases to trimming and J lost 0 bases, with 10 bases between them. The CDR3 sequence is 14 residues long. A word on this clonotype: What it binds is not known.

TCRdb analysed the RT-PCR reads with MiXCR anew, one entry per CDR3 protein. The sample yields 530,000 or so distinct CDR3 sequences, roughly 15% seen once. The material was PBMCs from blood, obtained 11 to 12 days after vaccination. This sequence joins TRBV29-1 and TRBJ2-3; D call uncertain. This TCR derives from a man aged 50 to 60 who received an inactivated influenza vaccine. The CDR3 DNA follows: TGCAGCGTTGAGGGCCGAGCGAGCACAGATACGCAGTATTTT. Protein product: CSVEGRASTDTQYF.